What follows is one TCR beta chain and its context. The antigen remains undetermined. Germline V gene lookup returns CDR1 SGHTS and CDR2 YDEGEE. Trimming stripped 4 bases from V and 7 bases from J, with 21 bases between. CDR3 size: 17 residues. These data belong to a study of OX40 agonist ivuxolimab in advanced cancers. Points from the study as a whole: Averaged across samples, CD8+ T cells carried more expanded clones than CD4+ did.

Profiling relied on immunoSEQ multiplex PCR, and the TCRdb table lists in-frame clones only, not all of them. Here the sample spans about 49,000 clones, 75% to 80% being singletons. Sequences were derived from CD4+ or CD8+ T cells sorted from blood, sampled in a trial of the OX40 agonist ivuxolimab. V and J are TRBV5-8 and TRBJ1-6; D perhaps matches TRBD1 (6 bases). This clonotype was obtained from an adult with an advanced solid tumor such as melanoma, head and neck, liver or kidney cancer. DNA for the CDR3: TGTGCCAGCAGCCCCTACCGGGGGGGCGCGGGGAATTCACCCCTCCACTTT. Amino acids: CASSPYRGGAGNSPLHF. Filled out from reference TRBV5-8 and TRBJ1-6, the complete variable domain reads EAGVTQSPTHLIKTRGQQATLRCSPISGHTSVYWYQQALGLGLQFLLWYDEGEERNRGNFPPRFSGRQFPNYSSELNVNALELEDSALYLCASSPYRGGAGNSPLHFGNGTRLTVT.